The clone carrying this T cell receptor beta chain was seen a handful of times. Antigen: not known. The CDR3 is made up of 15 amino acids. Trimming removed 3 bases from V and 1 base from J, with 10 bases in between. CDR1 and CDR2 (germline): MNHNS, SASEGT. This specimen belongs to a study of T cells after yellow fever vaccination. Study as a whole: Low-cell-number fractions underwent preparation using SMART-Seq v4 Ultra Low Input. General study results and limits: Clones that expanded after primary vaccination mostly reappeared after the booster (roughly 95% CD4, about 91% CD8).

TCRdb independently ran MiXCR on the 5' RACE reads; one entry per CDR3 protein. Among about 340,000 distinct CDR3 sequences listed, around 12% were seen once. The chain couples TRBV6-1 to TRBJ2-4; D not certain. This sequence was found in a man younger than 30 who received the YFV17D yellow fever vaccine. The material sequenced was CD4+ T cells sorted from PBMCs, taken 15 days after the yellow fever booster vaccination. The CDR3 bases are TGTGCCAGCAGTGACTGGGGTGGCGCCAAAAACATTCAGTACTTC. It is translated as CASSDWGGAKNIQYF.